This TCR beta chain is from a study of T cells after posttransplantation cyclophosphamide. Germline V CDR1 and CDR2: MDHEN, SYDVKM. The length of the CDR3 is 14 residues. This clone showed up just a few times. Measured with immunoSEQ multiplex PCR; TCRdb has only the in-frame clones, and not every one. Recorded here are about 7,200 clones, none singletons. A marrow graft followed busulfan-fludarabine conditioning, with cyclophosphamide on days +3 and +4. The chain employs TRBV28 and TRBJ2-5; tentatively, D is TRBD1 (7 bases). The end of the DNA is better explained by TRBJ2-7, so the J call may be wrong. The sequencing here drew on PBMCs, taken after allogeneic stem cell transplant with posttransplant cyclophosphamide. The clonotype originates from a male patient in his forties or fifties who received an allogeneic stem cell transplant from an unrelated donor, was CMV-positive, and had acute GVHD only. Some T cells may be the graft donor's. CDR3 coding DNA: TGTGCCAGCACCCAGGGGGGCAGTGTGTACGAGCAGTACTTC. It codes for CASTQGGSVYEQYF.